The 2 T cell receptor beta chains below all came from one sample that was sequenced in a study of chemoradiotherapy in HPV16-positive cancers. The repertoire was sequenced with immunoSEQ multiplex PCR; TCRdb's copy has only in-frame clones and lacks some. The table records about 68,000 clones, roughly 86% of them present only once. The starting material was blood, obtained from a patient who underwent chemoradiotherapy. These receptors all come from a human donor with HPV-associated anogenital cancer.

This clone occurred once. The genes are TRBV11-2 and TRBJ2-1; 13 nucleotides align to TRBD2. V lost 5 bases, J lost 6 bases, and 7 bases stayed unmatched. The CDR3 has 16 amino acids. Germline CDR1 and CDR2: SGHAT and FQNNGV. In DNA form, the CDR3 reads TGTGCCAGCAGCCCCTTCGGACTAGCGGGAGCCAATGAGCAGTTCTTC. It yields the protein CASSPFGLAGANEQFF.

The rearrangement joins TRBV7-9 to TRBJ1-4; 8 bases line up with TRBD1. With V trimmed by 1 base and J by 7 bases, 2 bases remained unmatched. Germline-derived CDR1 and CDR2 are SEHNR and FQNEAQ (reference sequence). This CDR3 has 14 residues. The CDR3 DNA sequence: TGTGCCAGCAGCTTAGGCACAGGGGGTGAAAAACTGTTTTTT. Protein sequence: CASSLGTGGEKLFF.